Listed below are T cell receptor beta chains from one sample, sequenced in a study of cytomegalovirus exposure and HLA in healthy donors. Generated by immunoSEQ multiplex PCR, the TCRdb table keeps only in-frame clones and is missing some. The profile covers 150,000 or so clones, with over 70% appearing a single time and 7% taken by the ten largest. The sample consisted of PBMCs. The receptor source for this set is a woman aged 40 to 49 in good health and CMV-seropositive. Both conserved end residues are part of each CDR3. The order of the fields is D gene, clone size, J gene, V gene, CDR3 protein, CDR3 DNA. The D gene is left open where the match is weak. Size is stated for part of the rows, as once, few or many counts, or as a class when the clone is expanded.

- - TRBJ1-5 TRBV19 CASRPREGNQPQHF TGTGCCAGTAGGCCCCGAGAGGGCAATCAGCCCCAGCATTTT
TRBD1 - TRBJ1-1 TRBV28 CASSQTQDRGEAFF TGTGCCAGCAGTCAGACCCAGGACAGGGGTGAAGCTTTCTTT
TRBD1 - TRBJ2-7 TRBV29-1 CSVESLGTGNYEQYF TGCAGCGTTGAATCCCTCGGGACAGGAAACTACGAGCAGTACTTC
TRBD1 few TRBJ2-6 TRBV10-3 CGVSGQGGSEGANVLTF TGTGGCGTCTCCGGACAGGGTGGGTCCGAGGGGGCCAACGTCCTGACTTTC
TRBD1 - TRBJ1-2 TRBV10-3 CAITFDRAQTYGYTF TGTGCCATCACCTTCGACAGGGCGCAAACCTATGGCTACACCTTC
- - TRBJ2-1 TRBV15 CATSRAGAQRDEQFF TGTGCCACCAGCAGAGCAGGCGCGCAGAGGGATGAGCAGTTCTTC
- - TRBJ1-1 TRBV7-2 CASSLALNTNTEAFF TGTGCCAGCAGCTTAGCTTTGAACACGAACACTGAAGCTTTCTTT
- few TRBJ1-4 TRBV18 CASSPGAATNEKLFF TGTGCCAGCTCACCCGGAGCAGCAACTAATGAAAAACTGTTTTTT
TRBD2 - TRBJ2-1 TRBV7-3 CASSILAGASYEQFF TGTGCCAGCAGCATACTAGCGGGGGCTTCCTATGAGCAGTTCTTC
- few TRBJ2-3 TRBV5-4 CASSRDYTNTDTQYF TGTGCCAGCAGCCGCGACTACACAAACACAGATACGCAGTATTTT
- - TRBJ2-2 TRBV5-4 CASSARNTGELFF TGTGCCAGCAGCGCCAGAAACACCGGGGAGCTGTTTTTT
- - TRBJ2-6 TRBV10-1 CASRLRGVTGANVLTF TGCGCCAGCCGCCTCCGGGGTGTAACTGGGGCCAACGTCCTGACTTTC
TRBD2 - TRBJ2-1 TRBV6-6 CASSRSTSGGEQFF TGTGCCAGCAGTAGATCGACTAGCGGGGGTGAGCAGTTCTTC
TRBD1 few TRBJ1-2 TRBV27 CASSGDRGRDGYTF TGTGCCAGCAGTGGAGACAGGGGAAGGGATGGCTACACCTTC
TRBD1 - TRBJ1-4 TRBV11-3 CASSYETGPWDEKLFF TGTGCCAGCAGCTACGAGACAGGGCCGTGGGATGAAAAACTGTTTTTT
- - TRBJ1-1 TRBV10-3 CAISQGLGPTEAFF TGTGCCATCAGTCAAGGTCTGGGCCCCACTGAAGCTTTCTTT
TRBD1 - TRBJ2-1 TRBV7-3 CASSLKGGGYNEQFF TGTGCCAGCAGCTTAAAAGGGGGCGGTTACAATGAGCAGTTCTTC
TRBD2 - TRBJ2-1 TRBV19 CASSIDLAGGYNEQFF TGTGCCAGTAGTATAGATCTCGCGGGGGGATACAATGAGCAGTTCTTC
- few TRBJ1-1 TRBV7-9 CASSLAGSDEAFF TGTGCCAGCAGCTTGGCAGGTTCCGATGAAGCTTTCTTT
- - TRBJ1-2 TRBV7-2 CASSLEVSEGYYGYTF TGTGCCAGCAGCTTAGAAGTTTCAGAGGGCTACTATGGCTACACCTTC
TRBD1 - TRBJ2-3 TRBV29-1 CSVVGTGLTDTQYF TGCAGCGTTGTGGGGACAGGGCTTACAGATACGCAGTATTTT
TRBD2 few TRBJ2-7 TRBV6-5 CASRDRVAGVYEQYF TGTGCCAGCAGAGACAGGGTAGCGGGGGTCTACGAGCAGTACTTC
TRBD1 - TRBJ2-7 TRBV7-9 CASSEGGARYEQYF TGTGCCAGCAGCGAAGGGGGCGCTCGCTACGAGCAGTACTTC
TRBD1 - TRBJ2-1 TRBV4-1 CASSQELGTGASDEQFF TGCGCCAGCAGCCAAGAGTTGGGGACAGGGGCAAGTGATGAGCAGTTCTTC
TRBD2 - TRBJ2-7 TRBV30 CAWSSGGLIYEQYF TGTGCCTGGAGTTCGGGGGGACTGATCTACGAGCAGTACTTC
TRBD2 once TRBJ2-1 TRBV28 CASSPSGERLNNEQFF TGTGCCAGCAGTCCAAGCGGGGAGCGCCTTAACAATGAGCAGTTCTTC
- - TRBJ2-2 TRBV29-1 CSVGQSNTGELFF TGCAGCGTTGGACAGTCTAACACCGGGGAGCTGTTTTTT
- - TRBJ1-6 TRBV7-9 CASSRENSPLHF TGTGCCAGCAGCCGAGAGAATTCACCCCTCCACTTT
- - TRBJ1-1 TRBV5-8 CASSLFPGGEAFF TGTGCCAGCAGCTTGTTCCCCGGGGGGGAAGCTTTCTTT
- - TRBJ2-6 TRBV6-1 CASCNSGANGLTF TGTGCCAGCTGCAACTCTGGGGCCAACGGCCTGACTTTC
TRBD1 - TRBJ1-2 TRBV6-1 CASSEAQGDYGYTF TGTGCCAGCAGTGAAGCTCAGGGGGACTATGGCTACACCTTC
TRBD1 few TRBJ2-3 TRBV5-1 CASSPGDRNTDTQYF TGCGCCAGCAGCCCAGGGGACAGAAACACAGATACGCAGTATTTT
- - TRBJ1-4 TRBV10-3 CAISESGRGNEKLFF TGTGCCATCAGTGAGTCGGGCAGGGGAAATGAAAAACTGTTTTTT
- - TRBJ1-3 TRBV27 CASSFSGYSGNTIYF TGTGCCAGCAGTTTTTCGGGATACTCTGGAAACACCATATATTTT
- - TRBJ2-2 TRBV15 CATSRDRTYTGELFF TGTGCCACCAGCAGAGATAGGACTTACACCGGGGAGCTGTTTTTT
- - TRBJ2-1 TRBV5-1 CASSLPATDISKQRSYNEQFF TGCGCCAGCAGCTTGCCGGCAACCGATATCTCCAAGCAGCGCTCCTACAATGAGCAGTTCTTC
TRBD1 - TRBJ1-1 TRBV6-6 CASRPWTGQGGTEAFF TGTGCCAGCAGGCCTTGGACAGGCCAGGGGGGAACTGAAGCTTTCTTT
TRBD2 - TRBJ2-3 TRBV6-1 CASSHGGSSDTQYF TGTGCCAGCAGTCACGGGGGGTCATCAGATACGCAGTATTTT
TRBD1 - TRBJ2-2 TRBV13 CASSARDRVTGELFF TGTGCCAGCAGCGCCCGGGACAGGGTGACCGGGGAGCTGTTTTTT
- - TRBJ2-7 TRBV27 CASSFTAGAYEQYF TGTGCCAGCAGTTTTACGGCAGGGGCCTACGAGCAGTACTTC
- - TRBJ1-3 TRBV7-8 CASSLASSGNTIYF TGTGCCAGCAGCTTAGCGAGCTCTGGAAACACCATATATTTT
- few TRBJ1-1 TRBV6-5 CASSLNPAGNTEAFF TGTGCCAGCAGCCTAAACCCCGCAGGGAACACTGAAGCTTTCTTT
TRBD1 once TRBJ2-7 TRBV5-4 CASSLRTGVNEQYF TGTGCCAGCAGCTTACGGACAGGGGTAAACGAGCAGTACTTC
- - TRBJ2-7 TRBV6-1 CASSGRVSEQYF TGTGCCAGCAGTGGCAGGGTTTCCGAGCAGTACTTC
TRBD2 - TRBJ2-3 TRBV5-6 CASSSRRGEVTDTQYF TGTGCCAGCAGCTCGAGGCGGGGGGAGGTCACAGATACGCAGTATTTT
- - TRBJ1-3 TRBV6-6 CASSYPRNSGNTIYF TGTGCCAGCAGTTACCCTAGGAACTCTGGAAACACCATATATTTT
TRBD2 - TRBJ2-3 TRBV7-3 CASSSEAGNTDTQYF TGTGCCAGCAGCTCGGAAGCGGGGAACACAGATACGCAGTATTTT
- - TRBJ1-2 TRBV28 CASSSRYGYTF TGTGCCAGCAGTTCCCGCTATGGCTACACCTTC
TRBD2 - TRBJ2-7 TRBV5-4 CASSAILAGGLKEQYF TGTGCCAGCAGCGCTATACTAGCGGGGGGGCTGAAAGAGCAGTACTTC
- - TRBJ1-2 TRBV29-1 CSVTEGEGNYGYTF TGCAGCGTCACCGAGGGGGAGGGTAACTATGGCTACACCTTC
- once TRBJ1-1 TRBV19 CASSMSNRVGEAFF TGTGCCAGTAGTATGTCGAACAGGGTGGGTGAAGCTTTCTTT
TRBD1 - TRBJ1-1 TRBV27 CASSFGQGRVNTEAFF TGTGCCAGCAGTTTCGGACAGGGACGGGTGAACACTGAAGCTTTCTTT
TRBD1 - TRBJ1-4 TRBV27 CVSSTSSGQGTTSTRELFF TGTGTCAGCAGCACTTCTAGTGGACAGGGAACGACTTCGACCCGGGAACTGTTTTTT
- - TRBJ1-1 TRBV28 CASSLLGSGFEAFF TGTGCCAGCAGTTTATTAGGGTCAGGGTTTGAAGCTTTCTTT
TRBD2 few TRBJ2-1 TRBV7-8 CASSLGTSGVDEQFF TGTGCCAGCAGCTTAGGCACTAGCGGGGTTGATGAGCAGTTCTTC
TRBD1 - TRBJ1-5 TRBV5-1 CASSLTGGSGQPQHF TGCGCCAGCAGCTTGACAGGGGGCAGTGGTCAGCCCCAGCATTTT
TRBD1 - TRBJ1-1 TRBV7-9 CASSLDRGNTEAFF TGTGCCAGCAGCTTAGACAGGGGGAACACTGAAGCTTTCTTT
- - TRBJ2-6 TRBV28 CASKRLSSGANVLTF TGTGCCAGCAAGCGCTTAAGCTCTGGGGCCAACGTCCTGACTTTC
- few TRBJ2-5 TRBV30 CAWSVPGSETQYF TGTGCCTGGAGTGTACCGGGATCTGAGACCCAGTACTTC